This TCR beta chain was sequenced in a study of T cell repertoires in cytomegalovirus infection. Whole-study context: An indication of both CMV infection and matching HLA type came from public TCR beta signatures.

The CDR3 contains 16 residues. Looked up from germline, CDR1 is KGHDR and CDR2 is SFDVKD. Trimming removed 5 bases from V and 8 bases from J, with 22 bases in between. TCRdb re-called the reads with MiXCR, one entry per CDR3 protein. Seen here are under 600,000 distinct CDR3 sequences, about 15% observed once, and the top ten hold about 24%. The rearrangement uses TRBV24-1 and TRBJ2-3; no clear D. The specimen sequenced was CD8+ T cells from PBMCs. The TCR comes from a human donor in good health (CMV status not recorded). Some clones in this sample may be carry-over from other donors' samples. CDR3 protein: CATSGGTGPSQSTQYF. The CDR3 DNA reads TGTGCCACCAGTGGAGGAACCGGCCCCTCACAGAGTACGCAGTATTTT.